These 14 T cell receptor beta chains were sequenced from one sample in a study of technical replicates of blood from a few donors. Using immunoSEQ multiplex PCR, the repertoire was profiled, and TCRdb retains in-frame clones only, with some absent. The data show 78,000 or so clones, with 91% seen just once and under 0.45% held by the top ten. Sample: T cells isolated from PBMCs. These receptors were collected from a human donor in good health. Some clones in this sample may be carry-over from other donors' samples.

Written as DNA, the CDR3 is TGCGCCAGCAGCCAATTCCGGGGGAGGGCCATCAATGAGCAGTTCTTC. Its translation is CASSQFRGRAINEQFF. The chain couples TRBV4-1 to TRBJ2-1; the match to TRBD2 covers 7 bases. Per germline, CDR1 MGHRA and CDR2 YSYEKL. J lost 6 bases, V lost 2 bases, and 10 bases had no gene match. The CDR3 has 16 residues.

This clone was recorded once. The V call is TRBV12-5, the J call TRBJ1-5; D call uncertain. V was trimmed by 8 bases and J by 1 base, leaving 12 bases between them. CDR1 and CDR2 from the germline V gene are LGHNT and FRNRAP. The length of the CDR3 is 14 residues. This chain's CDR3 is CASSRGPSNQPQHF. The CDR3 DNA sequence: TGTGCTAGTTCAAGAGGTCCAAGCAATCAGCCCCAGCATTTT.

The chain is built from TRBV2 and TRBJ2-3, with 8 bases fitting TRBD1. The CDR3 loop spans 17 amino acids. Germline V gene data show CDR1 as SNHLY and CDR2 as FYNNEI. V was pared by 5 bases and J by 0 bases, with 10 bases of the junction left unmatched. CDR3 in DNA: TGTGCCAGCAGTCAAAGGGCCAGGGGGCGGAGCACAGATACGCAGTATTTT. Residues: CASSQRARGRSTDTQYF. The entire variable domain, with the rest obtained from reference TRBV2 and TRBJ2-3, is as follows: EPEVTQTPSHQVTQMGQEVILRCVPISNHLYFYWYRQILGQKVEFLVSFYNNEISEKSEIFDDQFSVERPDGSNFTLKIRSTKLEDSAMYFCASSQRARGRSTDTQYFGPGTRLTVL.

The rearrangement uses TRBV2 and TRBJ2-5; 8 bases align to TRBD1. Germline CDR1 is SNHLY and CDR2 is FYNNEI. The CDR3 is 14 amino acids. The trim removed 6 bases at V and 7 bases at J, leaving 10 bases unmatched. The CDR3 sequence: CASSPGQGRRTQYF. In DNA, the CDR3 is TGTGCCAGCAGCCCCGGACAGGGACGGCGGACCCAGTACTTC.

This sequence joins TRBV9 and TRBJ2-5, with TRBD1 as a possible D gene (5 bases). Germline V lookup: CDR1 SGDLS, CDR2 YYNGEE. This CDR3 has 14 amino acids. Between the trimmed V and J ends, which lost 0 bases and 5 bases, there was a span of 11 bases. The DNA of the CDR3 is TGTGCCAGCAGCGTAGGTCAGGGAAGCGAGACCCAGTACTTC. This sequence encodes CASSVGQGSETQYF.

This chain connects TRBV7-9 to TRBJ1-2, with D hard to call. The CDR3 sequence is 14 residues long. The germline V gene has CDR1 SEHNR and CDR2 FQNEAQ (reference sequence). V was cut by 8 bases and J by 3 bases, with 16 bases left in between. CDR3 sequence (DNA): TGTGCCAGCGAGCCAAGAATCGGGGACTATGGCTACACCTTC. Its protein product is CASEPRIGDYGYTF.

This clone was seen more than once but under ten times. J is TRBJ1-6 and V is TRBV7-6, with TRBD1 as a possible D gene (6 bases). V was cut by 5 bases and J by 7 bases, with 9 bases left in between. Per germline, CDR1 SGHVS and CDR2 FNYEAQ. There are 13 residues in the CDR3. DNA for the CDR3: TGTGCCAGCAGCCGCGACAGGAATTCACCCCTCCACTTT. The encoded protein is CASSRDRNSPLHF.

The chain is built from TRBV5-4 and TRBJ2-2, with 8 bases fitting TRBD1. The germline V gene has CDR1 SGHNT and CDR2 YYREEE (reference sequence). V dropped 0 bases and J dropped 4; count of bases not matched to a gene: 8. The CDR3 covers 17 residues. The CDR3 loop reads CASSLDGRGLSTGELFF. The DNA for the CDR3 is TGTGCCAGCAGCTTGGATGGCAGGGGGCTTTCCACCGGGGAGCTGTTTTTT.

This chain links TRBV7-9 with TRBJ2-1; 9 nucleotides line up with TRBD2. The CDR3 is made up of 16 amino acids. The germline V gene has CDR1 SEHNR and CDR2 FQNEAQ (reference sequence). Trimming at V came to 3 bases and at J to 12 bases, leaving 15 bases not matched to a gene. The CDR3 region has the DNA TGTGCCAGCAGCTTTAAAGGCGGGGGGGATACAATGAGGCAGTTCTTC. Its translation: CASSFKGGGDTMRQFF.

This rearrangement joins TRBV25-1 to TRBJ2-5, with D perhaps matching TRBD1 (5 bases). The V end was cut by 3 bases, the J end by 4 bases, with 12 bases between. Germline lookup yields CDR1 MGHDK and CDR2 SYGVNS. The CDR3 loop spans 14 amino acids. Here the CDR3 reads CASSEYQGRETQYF. The CDR3 nucleotides read TGTGCCAGCAGTGAGTATCAGGGCCGAGAGACCCAGTACTTC.

The chain carries TRBV6-6 and TRBJ2-1; no reliable D call. Germline-derived CDR1 and CDR2 are MNHNY and SVGAGI (reference sequence). CDR3 length equals 16 residues. Trimming cost V 0 bases and J 0 bases, with 9 bases left between them. The CDR3 reads CASSYSRLSSYNEQFF. The CDR3 nucleotides are TGTGCCAGCAGTTACTCCCGCCTGAGCTCCTACAATGAGCAGTTCTTC.

CDR3: CATSRDGGSYNEQFF. The CDR3 DNA sequence: TGTGCCACCAGCAGAGATGGGGGGTCCTACAATGAGCAGTTCTTC. This sequence joins TRBV15 and TRBJ2-1; the D gene is possibly TRBD2 (6 bases). Between the trimmed V and J ends, which lost 0 bases and 1 base, there was a span of 7 bases. Germline V gene data show CDR1 as LNHNV and CDR2 as YYDKDF (reference sequence). The CDR3 consists of 15 residues.

This clone was seen a handful of times. The gene calls are TRBV2 and TRBJ1-5, with TRBD1 matching over 7 bases. The CDR3 is 17 residues long. Trimming removed 6 bases from V and 0 bases from J; junction bases left unmatched: 11. Germline V gives CDR1 SNHLY, CDR2 FYNNEI. The CDR3 nucleotides read TGTGCCAGCAGGAGAAGTTCGGGACAGATTAGCAATCAGCCCCAGCATTTT. It is translated as CASRRSSGQISNQPQHF.

This clone was seen just once. The chain employs TRBV6-1 and TRBJ2-7, with a tentative D call TRBD1 (5 bases). There are 15 residues in the CDR3. Trimming removed 3 bases at V and 3 bases at J, with 15 bases between. CDR1 and CDR2 (germline): MNHNS, SASEGT. The DNA of the CDR3 is TGTGCCAGCAGTGATCAGGGTGGCGTAGACTACGAGCAGTACTTC. Its translation: CASSDQGGVDYEQYF.